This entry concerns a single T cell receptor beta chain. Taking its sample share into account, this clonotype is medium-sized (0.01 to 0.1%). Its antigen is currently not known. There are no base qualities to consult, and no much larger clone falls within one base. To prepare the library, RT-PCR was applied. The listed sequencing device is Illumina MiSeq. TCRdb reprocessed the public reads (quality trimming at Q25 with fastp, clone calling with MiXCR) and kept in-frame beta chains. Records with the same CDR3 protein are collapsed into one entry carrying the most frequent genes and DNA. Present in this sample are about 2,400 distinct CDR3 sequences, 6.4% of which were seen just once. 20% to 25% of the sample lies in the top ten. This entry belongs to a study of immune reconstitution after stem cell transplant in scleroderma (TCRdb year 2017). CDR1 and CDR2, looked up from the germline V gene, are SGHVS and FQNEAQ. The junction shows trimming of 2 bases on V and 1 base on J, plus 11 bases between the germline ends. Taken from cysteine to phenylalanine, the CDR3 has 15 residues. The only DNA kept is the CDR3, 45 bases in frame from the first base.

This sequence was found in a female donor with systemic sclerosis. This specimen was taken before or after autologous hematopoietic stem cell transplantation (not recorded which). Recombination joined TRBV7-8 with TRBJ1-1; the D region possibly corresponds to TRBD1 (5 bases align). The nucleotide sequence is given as TGTGCCAGCAGCTTACGGCAGGGCGGGAACACTGAAGCTTTCTTT. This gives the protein CASSLRQGGNTEAFF.